The 28 T cell receptor beta chains given below trace back to one sample, sequenced in a study of T cell responses to AZD1222 COVID-19 vaccine. This table comes from immunoSEQ multiplex PCR, and its TCRdb copy is limited to in-frame clones, with some not included. Of fewer than 200,000 clones listed, around 94% were seen once; the top ten hold 2.6%. The sequencing used peripheral blood, collected on day 0 of AZD1222 vaccination. Receptor source: an adult in good health.

Only one count was recorded for this clone. This chain links TRBV5-4 with TRBJ2-2; weak D call: TRBD1 (6 bases). The germline gives CDR1 SGHNT, CDR2 YYREEE (reference sequence). V lost 7 bases, J lost 2 bases, and 15 bases lay in between. This CDR3 has 15 residues. This CDR3 is CASARQGLNTGELFF. The DNA for the CDR3 is TGTGCCAGCGCACGGCAGGGGTTAAACACCGGGGAGCTGTTTTTT.

The chain employs TRBV2 and TRBJ2-2; 7 bases fit TRBD1. This CDR3 spans 16 amino acids. Germline V lookup: CDR1 SNHLY, CDR2 FYNNEI. V lost 5 bases to trimming and J lost 0 bases; unmatched junction nucleotides: 6. This CDR3 reads CASSWDRAANTGELFF. CDR3 in DNA: TGTGCCAGCAGTTGGGACAGAGCGGCGAACACCGGGGAGCTGTTTTTT.

V usage is TRBV3-1 (or the pseudogene TRBV3-2) and J usage is TRBJ2-7; D gene uncertain. V dropped 0 bases and J dropped 3 bases, with 6 bases sitting between them. Germline V gene sequence: CDR1 LGHDT, CDR2 YNNKEL (reference sequence). There are 13 residues in the CDR3. The CDR3: CASSQDHDYEQYF. DNA of the CDR3: TGTGCCAGCAGCCAAGACCACGACTACGAGCAGTACTTC.

The J gene is TRBJ2-3, the V gene TRBV4-1; 10 nucleotides align to TRBD2. The germline V gene encodes CDR1 MGHRA and CDR2 YSYEKL. Trimming at V came to 0 bases and at J to 8 bases, leaving 5 bases not matched to a gene. The CDR3 extends over 15 amino acids. CDR3 nucleotide sequence: TGCGCCAGCAGCCAAGAATTGGTAGCGGGAGGTACGCAGTATTTT. Its translation: CASSQELVAGGTQYF.

For the CDR3, the DNA is TGTGCCTGGAGTGTAGGTGGGCACACATACACAGATACGCAGTATTTT. Protein sequence: CAWSVGGHTYTDTQYF. The chain joins TRBV30 to TRBJ2-3; D gene uncertain. The CDR3 runs 16 residues. CDR1 and CDR2 (germline): GTSNPN, SVGIG (reference sequence). V was cut by 0 bases and J by 2 bases, with 15 bases left in between.

The chain combines TRBV3-1 (or the pseudogene TRBV3-2) with TRBJ2-1; no reliable D call. The CDR3 spans 18 residues. V gave up 0 bases and J gave up 4 bases, with 19 bases separating them. CDR1 LGHDT and CDR2 YNNKEL come from the germline V gene (reference sequence). CDR3 in amino acids: CASSQDPLKDYVYNEQFF. DNA of the CDR3: TGTGCCAGCAGCCAAGATCCCCTCAAGGATTACGTATACAATGAGCAGTTCTTC.

The CDR3 is CASSMGGTGELFF. CDR3 bases: TGTGCCAGCAGTATGGGGGGGACCGGGGAGCTGTTTTTT. This rearrangement joins TRBV6-6 to TRBJ2-2, with 7 bases fitting TRBD2. Germline assignment: CDR1 MNHNY and CDR2 SVGAGI (reference sequence). CDR3 length equals 13 residues. Trimming removed 5 bases from V and 5 bases from J; junction bases left unmatched: 2.

J is TRBJ1-1 and V is TRBV29-1; the match to TRBD1 covers 7 bases. CDR3 length: 14 residues. V was pared by 6 bases and J by 0 bases, with 7 bases of the junction left unmatched. Germline loops: CDR1 SQVTM, CDR2 ANQGSEA. The CDR3 region has the DNA TGCAGCGTCGACCCACAGGGGTTGAACACTGAAGCTTTCTTT. Protein product: CSVDPQGLNTEAFF.

The J gene is TRBJ1-6, the V gene TRBV30; 8 nucleotides agree with TRBD1. The CDR3 loop spans 15 amino acids. Germline V gene data show CDR1 as GTSNPN and CDR2 as SVGIG (reference sequence). V shed 5 bases, J shed 9 bases, and the junction held 12 bases outside the gene matches. This CDR3 reads CAWVRPGGVGSPLHF. The CDR3 nucleotides are TGTGCCTGGGTCCGGCCAGGGGGCGTCGGTTCACCCCTCCACTTT.

V gene TRBV9 combines with J gene TRBJ2-7, with 7 bases matching TRBD1. Trimming cost V 3 bases and J 1 base; bases outside gene matches: 7. This CDR3 is 15 amino acids long. Germline V CDR1 and CDR2: SGDLS, YYNGEE. CDR3 sequence reads: CASSGQGPRSYEQYF. The CDR3 DNA is TGTGCCAGCAGCGGACAGGGCCCCCGATCCTACGAGCAGTACTTC.

The table lists this clone with a few counts. This same CDR3 is encoded by further DNA sequences in the sample. This sequence joins TRBV9 and TRBJ1-1, with 8 bases aligning to TRBD1. The ends lost 0 bases at V and 0 bases at J; junction bases unmatched: 7. This CDR3 comprises 17 residues. Germline V gene sequence: CDR1 SGDLS, CDR2 YYNGEE. The CDR3 region has the DNA TGTGCCAGCAGCGTAGATCTTGCAGGGGGCATGAACACTGAAGCTTTCTTT. Translating gives CASSVDLAGGMNTEAFF.

This clone was seen only a few times. The chain employs TRBV5-4 and TRBJ1-2; D remains unclear. This CDR3 contains 14 residues. V was shortened by 4 bases and J by 0 bases, with 10 bases between the two germline ends. Germline V gene sequence: CDR1 SGHNT, CDR2 YYREEE (reference sequence). As DNA, the CDR3 is TGTGCCAGCAGCATAGGAGGTTCTAACTATGGCTACACCTTC. It is translated as CASSIGGSNYGYTF. Full variable domain (missing parts from reference TRBV5-4 and TRBJ1-2): ETGVTQSPTHLIKTRGQQVTLRCSSQSGHNTVSWYQQALGQGPQFIFQYYREEENGRGNFPPRFSGLQFPNYSSELNVNALELDDSALYLCASSIGGSNYGYTFGSGTRLTVV.

Concerning this clone itself: The junction does not match germline at one end; this may be a read error. This chain uses TRBV25-1 with TRBJ1-6; D uncertain. This CDR3 spans 11 amino acids. Germline lookup yields CDR1 MGHDK and CDR2 SYGVNS. CDR3 amino acids: CASSELKHTRF. The CDR3 nucleotides read TGTGCCAGCAGTGAATTAAAACACACCCGCTTT.

The rearrangement uses TRBV3-1 (or the pseudogene TRBV3-2) and TRBJ1-1; D perhaps matches TRBD1 (5 bases). V gave up 0 bases and J gave up 10 bases, with 12 bases separating them. Germline V lookup: CDR1 LGHDT, CDR2 YNNKEL (reference sequence). The CDR3 extends over 13 amino acids. CDR3 region: CASSQDGTRPAFF. The CDR3 bases are TGTGCCAGCAGCCAAGACGGGACCCGGCCAGCTTTCTTT.

The chain uses TRBV5-6 and TRBJ2-5; D ambiguous. The CDR3 has 14 amino acids. From germline, CDR1 is SGHDT and CDR2 YYEEEE. Trimming pared 0 bases from V and 2 bases from J, leaving 8 bases between. The CDR3 DNA reads TGTGCCAGCAGCTTGGGATCGGGTCAAGAGACCCAGTACTTC. Its translation: CASSLGSGQETQYF.

The chain combines TRBV4-1 with TRBJ2-7; D gene uncertain. The germline gives CDR1 MGHRA, CDR2 YSYEKL. The CDR3 contains 15 residues. Deletions cut 1 base from V and 2 bases from J, with 12 bases between. The CDR3 spells CASSQVVGLAYEQYF. The CDR3, as DNA: TGCGCCAGCAGCCAAGTAGTCGGGCTCGCCTACGAGCAGTACTTC.

The gene calls are TRBV29-1 and TRBJ2-2; D might be TRBD1 (6 bases). CDR1 and CDR2 from the germline V gene are SQVTM and ANQGSEA. The CDR3 is 14 amino acids. V shed 4 bases and J shed 3 bases, with 12 bases lying between them. This chain's CDR3 is CSVVGPGDTGELFF. CDR3 coding DNA: TGCAGCGTTGTAGGGCCAGGGGACACCGGGGAGCTGTTTTTT.

The rearrangement joins TRBV9 to TRBJ2-5; TRBD2 is a possible D gene (6 bases). CDR1 is SGDLS, CDR2 YYNGEE, per germline. With 5 bases removed from V and 2 bases from J, the gap between germline ends came to 16 bases. The CDR3 is 15 amino acids. DNA of the CDR3: TGTGCCAGCAGTCCCGGGACTTCATTACAAGAGACCCAGTACTTC. This sequence encodes CASSPGTSLQETQYF. Full variable domain (outside the CDR3, taken from reference TRBV9 and TRBJ2-5): DSGVTQTPKHLITATGQRVTLRCSPRSGDLSVYWYQQSLDQGLQFLIQYYNGEERAKGNILERFSAQQFPDLHSELNLSSLELGDSALYFCASSPGTSLQETQYFGPGTRLLVL.

The chain recombines TRBV5-1 with TRBJ2-7; 11 positions agree with TRBD2. With 3 bases clipped from V and 5 bases from J, the junction kept 4 bases outside the gene matches. The CDR3 runs 14 residues. Germline-derived CDR1 and CDR2 are SGHRS and YFSETQ. This CDR3 is CASSWTSGSHEQYF. The CDR3, as DNA: TGCGCCAGCAGCTGGACTAGCGGGTCCCACGAGCAGTACTTC.

V usage is TRBV19 and J usage is TRBJ1-2; the match to TRBD1 covers 7 bases. V dropped 8 bases and J dropped 3; count of bases not matched to a gene: 12. The V gene's germline CDR1 is LNHDA and CDR2 SQIVND (reference sequence). This CDR3 comprises 15 residues. CDR3 sequence reads: CASQGGLGVYYGYTF. CDR3 nucleotide sequence: TGTGCCAGTCAAGGGGGCTTGGGGGTCTACTATGGCTACACCTTC. Complete variable domain (other parts from reference TRBV19 and TRBJ1-2): DGGITQSPKYLFRKEGQNVTLSCEQNLNHDAMYWYRQDPGQGLRLIYYSQIVNDFQKGDIAEGYSVSREKKESFPLTVTSAQKNPTAFYLCASQGGLGVYYGYTFGSGTRLTVV.

The chain is built from TRBV11-2 and TRBJ2-1; TRBD2 agrees at 8 bases. The CDR3 covers 15 residues. The germline gives CDR1 SGHAT, CDR2 FQNNGV. J was trimmed by 5 bases and V by 3 bases; bases with no gene match: 6. The CDR3 DNA sequence: TGTGCCAGCAGCTTGGGTAGCGGGACCCACAATGAGCAGTTCTTC. This translates into CASSLGSGTHNEQFF.

The rearrangement uses TRBV5-1 and TRBJ1-1; D gene ambiguous. The germline CDR1 and CDR2 sequences are SGHRS and YFSETQ. Trimming removed 6 bases at V and 0 bases at J, with 9 bases between. There are 13 residues in the CDR3. Here the CDR3 DNA reads TGCGCCAGCACCTCCGACTTGAACACTGAAGCTTTCTTT. Its protein is CASTSDLNTEAFF.

This sequence joins TRBV29-1 and TRBJ1-3; the D gene is possibly TRBD1 (5 bases). This CDR3 has 14 amino acids. Germline values: CDR1 SQVTM, CDR2 ANQGSEA. Trimming pared 5 bases from V and 0 bases from J, leaving 11 bases between. CDR3 in DNA: TGCAGCGTTAGCAGGGATGGCTCTGGAAACACCATATATTTT. Its translation is CSVSRDGSGNTIYF.

V usage is TRBV3-1 (or the pseudogene TRBV3-2) and J usage is TRBJ1-1, with D tentatively TRBD1 (6 bases). Germline loops: CDR1 LGHDT, CDR2 YNNKEL (reference sequence). V was pared by 0 bases and J by 3 bases, with 17 bases between. The CDR3 extends over 17 amino acids. This chain's CDR3 is CASSQDLGGGPYTEAFF. The DNA for the CDR3 is TGTGCCAGCAGCCAAGATCTAGGAGGGGGACCTTACACTGAAGCTTTCTTT.

The chain joins TRBV6-6 to TRBJ2-7, with TRBD1 as a possible D gene (6 bases). V was pared by 6 bases and J by 1 base, with 16 bases between. This CDR3 has 15 residues. Germline CDR1 is MNHNY and CDR2 is SVGAGI (reference sequence). The CDR3 loop is CASSPREQGSYEQYF. The CDR3 nucleotides are TGTGCCAGCAGCCCGAGGGAGCAGGGGTCCTACGAGCAGTACTTC.

The rearrangement uses TRBV6-5 and TRBJ1-1; TRBD1 aligns across 7 bases. Germline V lookup: CDR1 MNHEY, CDR2 SVGAGI. This CDR3 comprises 13 residues. The junction had 6 bases not matched to a gene; V was cut back by 10 bases and J by 1 base. The CDR3 here is CAITGTANTEAFF. CDR3 DNA sequence: TGTGCCATTACTGGGACAGCGAACACTGAAGCTTTCTTT.

The chain carries TRBV6-5 and TRBJ1-4; a weak D match, TRBD1 (5 bases). V was pared by 4 bases and J by 7 bases, with 16 bases between. Germline-derived CDR1 and CDR2 are MNHEY and SVGAGI. CDR3 size: 15 residues. The CDR3 spells CASSSKTVNGEKLFF. Written as DNA, the CDR3 is TGTGCCAGCAGTTCCAAGACAGTGAATGGTGAAAAACTGTTTTTT.

V and J are TRBV5-4 and TRBJ2-5, with 8 bases aligning to TRBD2. The CDR3 extends over 15 amino acids. Germline V gene data show CDR1 as SGHNT and CDR2 as YYREEE (reference sequence). The J segment lost 4 bases and the V segment lost 0 bases, leaving 5 bases of the junction unmatched. CDR3 in amino acids: CASSLESLAGETQYF. The CDR3 DNA sequence: TGTGCCAGCAGCTTGGAATCCCTAGCGGGAGAGACCCAGTACTTC.